This T cell receptor (beta chain) is from a study of blood T cell repertoires in COVID-19. For the study at large: Samples came from the United States, Italy and Spain, spanning acute and convalescent COVID-19.

The CDR3 spans 16 residues. The germline CDR1 and CDR2 sequences are SGHAT and FQDESV (reference sequence). The J segment lost 8 bases and the V segment lost 5 bases, leaving 13 bases of the junction unmatched. The study recruited people aged about 18 to 90 years across 20 to 30 US areas. Each recovered donor of Cohort 3 presented with two negative PCRs, clearance, or symptom resolution. In the original processing: The authors estimated nucleated cell counts from reference gene primer amplification. Some clones are missing from TCRdb's copy, which holds only in-frame ones; the method was immunoSEQ multiplex PCR. V and J calls and clone size come straight from that table; D and trimming were deduced from the DNA. The table includes around 290,000 clones, around 86% detected once.

The V and J genes are TRBV11-1 and TRBJ2-1; 9 nucleotides match TRBD1. This sequence originates from a woman between 18 and 29 years old who had recovered from COVID-19. Specimen: PBMCs or T cells enriched from blood (not recorded which). The DNA of the CDR3 is TGTGCCAGCAGCCCCAGGGGGGTACAGGGGGCGGATGAGCAGTTCTTC. Amino acid sequence: CASSPRGVQGADEQFF.